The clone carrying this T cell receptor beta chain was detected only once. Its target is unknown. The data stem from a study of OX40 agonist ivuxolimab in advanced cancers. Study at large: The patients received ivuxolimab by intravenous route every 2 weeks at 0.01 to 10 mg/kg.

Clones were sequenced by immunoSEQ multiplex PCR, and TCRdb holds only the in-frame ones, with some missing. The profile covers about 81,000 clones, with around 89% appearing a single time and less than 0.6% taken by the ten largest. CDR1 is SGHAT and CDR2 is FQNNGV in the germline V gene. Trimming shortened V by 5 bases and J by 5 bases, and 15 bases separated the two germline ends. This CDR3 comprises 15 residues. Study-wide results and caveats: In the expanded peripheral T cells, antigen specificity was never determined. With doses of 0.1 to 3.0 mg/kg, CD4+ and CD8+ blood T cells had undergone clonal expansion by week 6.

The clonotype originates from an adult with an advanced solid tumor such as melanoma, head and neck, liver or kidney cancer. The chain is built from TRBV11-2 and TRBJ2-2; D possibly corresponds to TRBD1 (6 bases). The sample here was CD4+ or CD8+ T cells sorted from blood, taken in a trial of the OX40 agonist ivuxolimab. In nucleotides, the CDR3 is TGTGCCAGCAGCCAGGGACACATTGGGACCGGGGAGCTGTTTTTT. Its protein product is CASSQGHIGTGELFF.